This TCR beta chain was captured in a study of Ad26.COV2.S vaccination and SARS-CoV-2 variants. To note about this clone: Antigen unknown.

Generated by immunoSEQ multiplex PCR, the TCRdb table keeps only in-frame clones and is missing some. The repertoire includes almost 400,000 clones, around 89% of them detected once, and around 2% sits in the top ten. After removal of 6 bases from V and 5 bases from J, the junction contained 10 bases not matched to a gene. This CDR3 is 14 amino acids long. Germline V gene sequence: CDR1 MNHEY, CDR2 SVGAGI. Findings of the study overall: Quantification of TCR breadth and depth may have yielded underestimates of total T cell responses.

Described treatment: over 15 received Ad26.COV2.S at low or high dose, single or two shots; about 5 received placebo; per-sample allocation not given. Samples came from day 63 after the first vaccine or placebo injection. V is TRBV6-5 and J is TRBJ2-7; TRBD2 aligns across 7 bases. This receptor was identified in a person aged 18-65 years who received the Ad26.COV2.S COVID-19 vaccine or a placebo. Sequences were derived from peripheral blood, sampled in a trial of Ad26.COV2.S vaccine versus placebo. CDR3 DNA sequence: TGTGCCAGCAGGGTCGTGGGAGGGAAAAACGAGCAGTACTTC. Protein sequence: CASRVVGGKNEQYF.